This TCR beta chain was recorded in a study of OX40 agonist ivuxolimab in advanced cancers. Study context: Patients in dose escalation had liver, melanoma, kidney or head and neck cancers.

The CDR3 length is 14 residues. Germline V lookup: CDR1 SGHAT, CDR2 FQDESV (reference sequence). Trimming left V 5 bases short and J 3 bases short, with 14 bases between. Concerning this clone itself: Its antigen is not known.

The study's findings and limits: CD8+ T cells averaged more expanded clones than CD4+. Some patients who did not respond also had low normalized T-cell clonal expansion.

Patients were ineligible given autoimmune disease history or systemic immunosuppression. Sequenced by immunoSEQ multiplex PCR; TCRdb stores in-frame clones only, minus some. The sample holds about 41,000 clones, 84% seen once. The receptor comes from an adult with an advanced solid tumor such as melanoma, head and neck, liver or kidney cancer. Sequenced material: CD4+ or CD8+ T cells sorted from blood, taken in a trial of the OX40 agonist ivuxolimab. The chain is built from TRBV11-1 and TRBJ2-7; weak D call: TRBD2 (6 bases). CDR3 sequence: CASSQRLDSYEQYF. For the CDR3, the DNA is TGTGCCAGCAGCCAGCGACTAGACAGCTACGAGCAGTACTTC. The full variable domain, its missing parts supplied by reference TRBV11-1 and TRBJ2-7, is EAEVAQSPRYKITEKSQAVAFWCDPISGHATLYWYRQILGQGPELLVQFQDESVVDDSQLPKDRFSAERLKGVDSTLKIQPAELGDSAMYLCASSQRLDSYEQYFGPGTRLTVT.